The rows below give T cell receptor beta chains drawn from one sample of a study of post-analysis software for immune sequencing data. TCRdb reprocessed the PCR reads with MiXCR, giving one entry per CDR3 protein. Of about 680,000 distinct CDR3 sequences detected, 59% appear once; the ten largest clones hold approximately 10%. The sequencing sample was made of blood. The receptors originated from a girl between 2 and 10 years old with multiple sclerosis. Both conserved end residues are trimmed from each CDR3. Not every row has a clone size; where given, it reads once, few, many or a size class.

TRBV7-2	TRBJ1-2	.	ASSFRNHVQGDGYT
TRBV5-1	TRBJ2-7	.	ASSFTGPHNEQY
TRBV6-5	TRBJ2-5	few	ASSYRPEETQY
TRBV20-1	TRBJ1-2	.	SARGTGMSYGYT
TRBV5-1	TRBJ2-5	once	ASSLWTSGPETQY
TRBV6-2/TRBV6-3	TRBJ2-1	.	ASSFLLTVTLPNEQF
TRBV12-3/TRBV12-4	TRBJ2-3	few	ASRSFSGTDTQY
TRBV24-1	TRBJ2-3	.	ATSDLTGISTDTQY
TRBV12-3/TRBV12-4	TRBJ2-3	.	ASRRQGLDTDTQY
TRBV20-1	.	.	SARAGVEQY
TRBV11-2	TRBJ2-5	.	ASSSGTGLQETQY
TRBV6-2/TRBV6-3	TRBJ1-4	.	ASKAGAKEKLF
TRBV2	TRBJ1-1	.	AMGVNMNTEAF
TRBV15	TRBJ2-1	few	ATSRDFRLLYNEQF
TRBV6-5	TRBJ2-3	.	ASSLGWAGDTDTQY
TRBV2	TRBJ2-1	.	ASSEGPGASSYNEQF
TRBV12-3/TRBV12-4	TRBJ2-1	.	ASAIRGSSYNEQF
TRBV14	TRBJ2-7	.	ASSLGVAGSYEQY
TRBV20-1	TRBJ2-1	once	SAMGGGTLSSYNEQF
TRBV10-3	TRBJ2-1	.	AISAAPSSYNEQF
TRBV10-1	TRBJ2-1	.	ASSGAGYNEQF
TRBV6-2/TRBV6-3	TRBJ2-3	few	ASSFRTSGGITDTQY
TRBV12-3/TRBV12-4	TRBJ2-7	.	ASSFDRTAYEQY
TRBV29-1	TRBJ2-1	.	IPDRGHDEQF
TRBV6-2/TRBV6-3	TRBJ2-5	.	ASSYSDGAQETQY
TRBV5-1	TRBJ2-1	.	ASSLEGARTYNEQF
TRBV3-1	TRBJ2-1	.	ASSQVGLGPNEQF
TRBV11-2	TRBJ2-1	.	ASSLRTSGPGGLYNEQF
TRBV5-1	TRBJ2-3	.	ASSEGPGTNTDTQY